The sequence of this T cell receptor (beta chain) was determined in a study of blood T cells in healthy people across ages. Details on this clonotype: One base away lies a much larger clone, so this may be a sequencing read error.

Then a second PCR, running roughly 6 to 11 cycles, was carried out with a sample-barcoded 5' primer and a J-beta primer mix. MiXCR was run by TCRdb on the 5' RACE reads, yielding one entry per CDR3 protein. The sample yields hundreds of thousands of distinct CDR3 sequences, roughly 26% seen once. Germline loops: CDR1 DFQATT, CDR2 SNEGSKA (reference sequence). The CDR3 has 15 amino acids. The clonotype was recovered from a woman older than 75 in good health. The rearrangement joins TRBV20-1 to TRBJ2-3; weak D call: TRBD2 (5 bases). Sequencing was carried out using blood. The CDR3 region is CSTRDSLAVVDTQYF. The CDR3 region has the DNA TGCAGTACTAGAGATAGCCTAGCCGTCGTCGATACGCAGTATTTT.